The clone carrying this T cell receptor beta chain is medium-sized (0.01 to 0.1%) by share. The target antigen is unknown. All unsorted peripheral T cells were captured because whole blood was used without fractionation. The record originates from a study of HIV-infected patients and healthy controls. General study points: Unequal distinct sequence numbers between patients and controls complicated comparisons. Significantly higher mean Gini indices appeared in HIV-infected repertoires, possibly reflecting oligoclonality.

Germline V gene sequence: CDR1 SGHTA, CDR2 FQGNSA. The CDR3 spans 13 residues. Trimming pared 2 bases from V and 4 bases from J, leaving 8 bases between. About 550 ng RNA was reverse transcribed with alpha and beta constant-region primers. Each of the alpha and beta chains got its own library through chain-specific third strand synthesis with indices. One entry per CDR3 protein, called by TCRdb with MiXCR from the 5' RACE reads. The repertoire has some 13,000 distinct CDR3 sequences, roughly 11% of them found once; the top ten carry just under 6.5%. The sequence was collected from an adult in good health. Sequencing used blood. The chain couples TRBV7-2 to TRBJ1-1; D unclear. The CDR3 DNA reads TGTGCCAGCAGCTTATTATCTAGCACTGAAGCTTTCTTT. Encoded protein: CASSLLSSTEAFF. The whole variable domain, filled in from reference TRBV7-2 and TRBJ1-1, reads GAGVSQSPSNKVTEKGKDVELRCDPISGHTALYWYRQSLGQGLEFLIYFQGNSAPDKSGLPSDRFSAERTGGSVSTLTIQRTQQEDSAVYLCASSLLSSTEAFFGQGTRLTVV.